Listed here is a single TCR beta chain. V lost 4 bases to trimming and J lost 3 bases, with 11 bases between them. CDR3 size: 14 residues. Germline-derived CDR1 and CDR2 are KGHDR and SFDVKD. The record originates from a study of blood T cell repertoires in COVID-19. Overall study: Spain, Italy and the United States supplied samples that represented acute and convalescent COVID-19. PBMCs, B-cell-depleted T cells, or T cells provided the cDNA or gDNA that made up the material.

Per the original methods: The assay estimated nucleated cells by amplifying reference gene primers. Here immunoSEQ multiplex PCR was the method, and the copy in TCRdb shows in-frame clones only, minus some. V and J calls and clone size are copied from that table; D and trimming were computed from the DNA. In the table there are 40,000 to 65,000 clones, roughly 84% of which are singletons. The source material was peripheral blood. The sequence was obtained from a man between 65 and 79 years old with active COVID-19. The rearrangement joins TRBV24-1 to TRBJ1-2, with a tentative D call TRBD1 (6 bases). The CDR3 DNA follows: TGTGCCACCAGTGACCCCTCAGGGGACTATGGCTACACCTTC. Amino acid sequence: CATSDPSGDYGYTF.